These 31 T cell receptor beta chains were sequenced from one sample in a study of T cell responses to AZD1222 COVID-19 vaccine. Repertoires were generated with immunoSEQ multiplex PCR, while TCRdb's copy carries only in-frame clones and drops some. This table holds approximately 170,000 clones, roughly 89% found once. Here the sequenced sample was peripheral blood, taken 28 days after the second AZD1222 dose. Receptors were obtained from an adult who received the AZD1222 COVID-19 vaccine.

This chain links TRBV5-1 with TRBJ1-1; D is perhaps TRBD1 (6 bases). Germline assignment: CDR1 SGHRS and CDR2 YFSETQ. The CDR3 spans 15 residues. Between the trimmed V and J ends, which lost 2 bases and 3 bases, there was a span of 14 bases. CDR3 nucleotides: TGCGCCAGCAGCTTAGGCGGGGGGGCTGACACTGAAGCTTTCTTT. Protein: CASSLGGGADTEAFF.

In nucleotides, the CDR3 is TGTGCCTGGAGTCGGTCCAGGGACGAGCAGTACTTC. Translating gives CAWSRSRDEQYF. This chain links TRBV30 with TRBJ2-7; tentative D call: TRBD1 (5 bases). The CDR3 loop spans 12 amino acids. CDR1 GTSNPN and CDR2 SVGIG come from the germline V gene (reference sequence). Trimming stripped 2 bases from V and 5 bases from J, with 10 bases between. Combining the CDR3 with reference TRBV30 and TRBJ2-7 gives the whole variable domain SQTIHQWPATLVQPVGSPLSLECTVEGTSNPNLYWYRQAAGRGLQLLFYSVGIGQISSEVPQNLSASRPQDRQFILSSKKLLLSDSGFYLCAWSRSRDEQYFGPGTRLTVT.

Only a few counts were recorded for this clone. This rearrangement joins TRBV5-4 to TRBJ2-7, with 10 bases identical to TRBD1. The germline CDR1 and CDR2 sequences are SGHNT and YYREEE (reference sequence). Trimming removed 0 bases from V and 5 bases from J; junction bases left unmatched: 2. The CDR3 consists of 14 residues. The CDR3 is CASSLGQGADEQYF. The CDR3 bases are TGTGCCAGCAGCTTGGGACAGGGGGCGGACGAGCAGTACTTC.

The chain recombines TRBV9 with TRBJ2-2; 7 bases are shared with TRBD1. In germline, CDR1 is SGDLS, CDR2 YYNGEE. The CDR3 has 14 amino acids. The V segment lost 4 bases and the J segment 3 bases; nucleotides outside the gene matches: 3. CDR3 sequence: CASSPTGDTGELFF. The CDR3 DNA reads as TGTGCCAGCAGCCCTACAGGGGACACCGGGGAGCTGTTTTTT.

The gene calls are TRBV3-1 (or the pseudogene TRBV3-2) and TRBJ1-2; 8 bases agree with TRBD1. Germline CDR1 LGHDT, CDR2 YNNKEL (reference sequence). There are 16 residues in the CDR3. Germline trimming cut 1 base from V and 5 bases from J; bases unmatched to any gene: 9. The DNA for the CDR3 is TGTGCCAGCAGCCAAGTCGACAGGGGCGGTTATTATGGCTACACCTTC. It is translated as CASSQVDRGGYYGYTF.

The table lists this clone with a few counts. V gene TRBV2 combines with J gene TRBJ2-7; 7 bases agree with TRBD2. The CDR3 is 13 amino acids. Germline trimming cut 2 bases from V and 5 bases from J; bases unmatched to any gene: 3. The germline gives CDR1 SNHLY, CDR2 FYNNEI. CDR3 sequence: CASSEKGGNEQYF. As DNA, the CDR3 is TGTGCCAGCAGTGAAAAGGGAGGGAACGAGCAGTACTTC.

This chain links TRBV6-5 with TRBJ1-4; D is perhaps TRBD1 (5 bases). Germline CDR1 reads MNHEY; CDR2 reads SVGAGI. The CDR3 spans 10 residues. The V gene lost 8 bases and the J gene lost 11 bases, with 9 bases spanning the gap. In DNA form, the CDR3 reads TGTGCCAGCCAGGGTGGGAAACTGTTTTTT. Translating gives CASQGGKLFF.

This rearrangement joins TRBV13 to TRBJ1-2; D is ambiguous. V was cut by 3 bases and J by 4 bases, with 6 bases left in between. Germline V gene lookup returns CDR1 PRHDT and CDR2 FYEKMQ (reference sequence). This CDR3 has 12 residues. The CDR3 nucleotides are TGTGCCAGCAGCTTGGGGAGCTATGGCTACACCTTC. Protein product: CASSLGSYGYTF. Full variable domain (outside the CDR3, taken from reference TRBV13 and TRBJ1-2): AAGVIQSPRHLIKEKRETATLKCYPIPRHDTVYWYQQGPGQDPQFLISFYEKMQSDKGSIPDRFSAQQFSDYHSELNMSSLELGDSALYFCASSLGSYGYTFGSGTRLTVV.

The rearrangement joins TRBV19 to TRBJ2-7; 7 bases are a match to TRBD2. Per the germline V gene, CDR1 is LNHDA and CDR2 is SQIVND (reference sequence). Trimming at V came to 3 bases and at J to 5 bases, leaving 7 bases not matched to a gene. There are 14 residues in the CDR3. CDR3 coding DNA: TGTGCCAGTAGTATGGTGGGGGGGGAGGACGAGCAGTACTTC. Its protein product is CASSMVGGEDEQYF.

The V call is TRBV7-2, the J call TRBJ1-4; 8 bases map to TRBD1. Trimming at V came to 5 bases and at J to 8 bases, leaving 7 bases not matched to a gene. The CDR3 is made up of 14 amino acids. The V gene's germline CDR1 is SGHTA and CDR2 FQGNSA. CDR3 amino acids: CASSVGQGREKLFF. The CDR3 bases are TGTGCCAGCAGCGTCGGACAGGGAAGGGAAAAACTGTTTTTT.

This clone was seen a few times. The rearrangement uses TRBV7-6 and TRBJ2-7, with 9 bases that match TRBD2. The J segment lost 9 bases and the V segment lost 5 bases, leaving 20 bases of the junction unmatched. Looked up from germline, CDR1 is SGHVS and CDR2 is FNYEAQ. CDR3 length: 17 amino acids. The CDR3 DNA is TGTGCCAGCAGCGATCGATGGGCTAGCGGGGCCGCGAAGAGGCAGTACTTC. It yields the protein CASSDRWASGAAKRQYF. Drawing the rest from reference TRBV7-6 and TRBJ2-7, the complete variable domain is GAGVSQSPRYKVTKRGQDVALRCDPISGHVSLYWYRQALGQGPEFLTYFNYEAQQDKSGLPNDRFSAERPEGSISTLTIQRTEQRDSAMYRCASSDRWASGAAKRQYFGPGTRLTVT.

The rearrangement uses TRBV7-8 and TRBJ1-6; D call uncertain. The V and J ends lost 5 bases and 7 bases respectively, with 6 bases between them. Germline-derived CDR1 and CDR2 are SGHVS and FQNEAQ. The CDR3 has 12 amino acids. The CDR3 here is CASSPGNSPLHF. The CDR3 nucleotides read TGTGCCAGCAGCCCCGGGAATTCACCCCTCCACTTT.

The chain combines TRBV6-5 with TRBJ2-5; TRBD2 matches 10 bases. Trimming at V came to 8 bases and at J to 2 bases, leaving 5 bases not matched to a gene. Per germline, CDR1 MNHEY and CDR2 SVGAGI. The CDR3 is 14 amino acids. The CDR3: CASGKLAGQETQYF. The CDR3 DNA reads as TGTGCCAGCGGAAAACTAGCGGGACAAGAGACCCAGTACTTC.

The chain combines TRBV14 with TRBJ2-1; weak D call: TRBD2 (5 bases). The CDR3 length is 16 residues. The germline CDR1 and CDR2 sequences are SGHDN and FVKESK. Trimming cost V 0 bases and J 3 bases, with 12 bases left between them. The CDR3 region is CASSQDLIRDYNEQFF. CDR3 nucleotide sequence: TGTGCCAGCAGCCAAGACCTTATCCGGGACTACAATGAGCAGTTCTTC.

This chain links TRBV9 with TRBJ2-1; D gene uncertain. V was trimmed by 2 bases and J by 3 bases, leaving 15 bases between them. Germline V gene data show CDR1 as SGDLS and CDR2 as YYNGEE. This CDR3 is 16 amino acids long. In nucleotides, the CDR3 is TGTGCCAGCAGCGTGGAACCCCGAGGCGGCTACAATGAGCAGTTCTTC. As protein: CASSVEPRGGYNEQFF.

The chain links TRBV19 to TRBJ1-1; D call uncertain. The germline V gene has CDR1 LNHDA and CDR2 SQIVND (reference sequence). V was trimmed by 7 bases and J by 0 bases, leaving 9 bases between them. There are 13 residues in the CDR3. The CDR3 bases are TGTGCCAGTATCCGGACGTTGAACACTGAAGCTTTCTTT. Translation gives CASIRTLNTEAFF.

This chain uses TRBV3-1 (or the pseudogene TRBV3-2) with TRBJ1-1; D unclear. CDR1 and CDR2 from the germline V gene are LGHDT and YNNKEL (reference sequence). With 7 bases removed from V and 1 base from J, the gap between germline ends came to 10 bases. The CDR3 sequence is 13 residues long. The CDR3: CASTPRGNTEAFF. In nucleotides, the CDR3 is TGTGCCAGCACCCCCCGGGGGAACACTGAAGCTTTCTTT.

CDR3 sequence (DNA): TGCGCCAGCAGCCAAGAGACAGGTATGAATGGCTACACCTTC. The encoded protein is CASSQETGMNGYTF. The rearrangement joins TRBV4-1 to TRBJ1-2; maybe TRBD1 (6 bases). The CDR3 runs 14 residues. Germline CDR1 is MGHRA and CDR2 is YSYEKL. The V and J ends lost 0 bases and 6 bases respectively, with 11 bases between them.

V is TRBV11-2 and J is TRBJ1-1; TRBD1 matches at 8 bases. The CDR3 has 15 residues. J was trimmed by 7 bases and V by 4 bases; bases with no gene match: 11. Germline CDR1 and CDR2: SGHAT and FQNNGV. CDR3 sequence: CASSSEPDRVGEAFF. CDR3 nucleotide sequence: TGTGCCAGCAGCTCAGAACCGGACAGGGTTGGTGAAGCTTTCTTT.

The gene calls are TRBV5-5 and TRBJ2-3; maybe TRBD2 (6 bases). The germline V gene encodes CDR1 SGHKS and CDR2 YYEKEE (reference sequence). CDR3 length equals 14 residues. V was trimmed by 2 bases and J by 6 bases, leaving 13 bases between them. The chain's CDR3 is CASSLGLAGDTQYF. The CDR3 DNA reads as TGTGCCAGCAGCTTAGGACTGGCGGGGGATACGCAGTATTTT.

The rearrangement joins TRBV11-2 to TRBJ2-7; D is tentatively TRBD1 or TRBD2 (6 bases each). CDR1 is SGHAT and CDR2 is FQNNGV in the germline V gene. V lost 6 bases to trimming and J lost 2 bases, with 14 bases between them. The CDR3 consists of 14 residues. CDR3 DNA sequence: TGTGCCAGCAGTCGGGGGCGGTTGCCCTACGAGCAGTACTTC. Amino acid sequence: CASSRGRLPYEQYF.

The chain couples TRBV19 to TRBJ2-1; 8 bases agree with TRBD2. The trim removed 4 bases at V and 0 bases at J, leaving 11 bases unmatched. Germline CDR1 and CDR2: LNHDA and SQIVND (reference sequence). There are 18 residues in the CDR3. The CDR3 DNA sequence: TGTGCCAGTAGTACCGGGGGGGCAAACCAGGGCTCCTACAATGAGCAGTTCTTC. Translation gives CASSTGGANQGSYNEQFF.

The rearrangement links TRBV19 to TRBJ2-7, with D perhaps TRBD1 or TRBD2 (5 bases each). Trimming took 6 bases from V and 0 from J, leaving 18 bases between them. Germline assignment: CDR1 LNHDA and CDR2 SQIVND (reference sequence). CDR3 length equals 16 residues. This CDR3 is CASREAWGPSSYEQYF. The CDR3 DNA is TGTGCCAGTAGGGAGGCGTGGGGACCGAGCTCCTACGAGCAGTACTTC.

The count of this clone is one. The chain is built from TRBV4-3 and TRBJ2-1; perhaps D is TRBD1 or TRBD2 (5 bases each). V was cut by 1 base and J by 8 bases, with 18 bases left in between. CDR1 is LGHNA and CDR2 is YSLEER in the germline V gene. The CDR3 length is 16 residues. The CDR3 coding sequence is TGCGCCAGCAGCCAAGCCCCAGGGAAACCTAGCCATGAGCAGTTCTTC. Translation: CASSQAPGKPSHEQFF.

The chain has TRBV6-5 and TRBJ2-1, with TRBD1 matching over 9 bases. Germline CDR1 is MNHEY and CDR2 is SVGAGI. With V trimmed by 6 bases and J by 10 bases, 10 bases remained unmatched. The CDR3 covers 14 residues. The CDR3 loop is CASSAIQGAGEQFF. As DNA, the CDR3 is TGTGCCAGCAGCGCCATACAGGGGGCTGGGGAGCAGTTCTTC.

The J gene is TRBJ2-3, the V gene TRBV5-1; 7 nucleotides line up with TRBD2. V gave up 7 bases and J gave up 0 bases; unmatched junction bases: 8. This CDR3 contains 15 residues. Germline V CDR1 and CDR2: SGHRS, YFSETQ. The CDR3 here is CASRVLGGSTDTQYF. In DNA, the CDR3 is TGCGCCAGCCGCGTGTTGGGGGGGAGCACAGATACGCAGTATTTT.

The rearrangement joins TRBV19 to TRBJ2-7; D perhaps matches TRBD2 (5 bases). The CDR3 sequence is 13 residues long. V was shortened by 7 bases and J by 6 bases, with 16 bases between the two germline ends. From germline, CDR1 is LNHDA and CDR2 SQIVND (reference sequence). CDR3 DNA: TGTGCCAGTACCGCGGCGGGTCCCTCCGAGCAGTACTTC. Residues: CASTAAGPSEQYF. The full variable domain, its missing parts supplied by reference TRBV19 and TRBJ2-7, is DGGITQSPKYLFRKEGQNVTLSCEQNLNHDAMYWYRQDPGQGLRLIYYSQIVNDFQKGDIAEGYSVSREKKESFPLTVTSAQKNPTAFYLCASTAAGPSEQYFGPGTRLTVT.

The rearrangement links TRBV27 to TRBJ1-2; 7 bases fit TRBD1. V lost 4 bases and J lost 5; bases outside the gene matches: 10. The germline gives CDR1 MNHEY, CDR2 SMNVEV (reference sequence). CDR3 length equals 15 residues. The CDR3: CASSSQPTGSYGYTF. The CDR3, as DNA: TGTGCCAGCAGTTCCCAGCCGACAGGGTCATATGGCTACACCTTC.

The genes are TRBV5-6 and TRBJ2-1, with a weak D call TRBD1 (6 bases). CDR1 is SGHDT, CDR2 YYEEEE, per germline. The CDR3 has 17 amino acids. Trimming left V 4 bases short and J 0 bases short, with 17 bases between. The CDR3 DNA reads as TGTGCCAGCAGCAATCCGGTTGGGGGCCACTCCTACAATGAGCAGTTCTTC. Amino acids: CASSNPVGGHSYNEQFF. Full variable domain (outside the CDR3, taken from reference TRBV5-6 and TRBJ2-1): DAGVTQSPTHLIKTRGQQVTLRCSPKSGHDTVSWYQQALGQGPQFIFQYYEEEERQRGNFPDRFSGHQFPNYSSELNVNALLLGDSALYLCASSNPVGGHSYNEQFFGPGTRLTVL.

This clone was detected only a few times. CDR3 region: CASRDRQLTNYGYTF. CDR3 nucleotide sequence: TGTGCCAGCAGAGACCGACAGCTAACTAACTATGGCTACACCTTC. The genes are TRBV2 and TRBJ1-2; a weak D match, TRBD1 (5 bases). V lost 6 bases, J lost 0 bases, and 14 bases lay in between. CDR3 length equals 15 residues. Germline assignment: CDR1 SNHLY and CDR2 FYNNEI.

The chain joins TRBV18 to TRBJ2-7; 7 bases agree with TRBD2. Germline CDR1 is KGHSH and CDR2 is LQKENI. This CDR3 has 15 amino acids. Trimming cost V 0 bases and J 2 bases; bases outside gene matches: 4. Here the CDR3 DNA reads TGTGCCAGCTCACCACCCCCTAGCGGCACCTACGAGCAGTACTTC. Amino acid sequence: CASSPPPSGTYEQYF.